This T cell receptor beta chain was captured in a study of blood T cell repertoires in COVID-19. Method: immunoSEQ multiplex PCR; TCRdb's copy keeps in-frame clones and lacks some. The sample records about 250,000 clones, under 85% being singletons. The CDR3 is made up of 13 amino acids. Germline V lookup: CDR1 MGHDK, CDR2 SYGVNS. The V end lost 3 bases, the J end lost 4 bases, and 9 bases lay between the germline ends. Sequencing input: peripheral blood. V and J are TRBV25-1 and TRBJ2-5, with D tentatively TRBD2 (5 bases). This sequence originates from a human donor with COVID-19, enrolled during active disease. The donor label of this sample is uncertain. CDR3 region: CASSEYGGETQYF. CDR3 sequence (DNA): TGTGCCAGCAGTGAGTATGGAGGAGAGACCCAGTACTTC.